This TCR beta chain is from a study of blood T cell repertoires in COVID-19. On the study more broadly: T cells, B-cell-depleted T cells, or PBMCs provided the cDNA or gDNA that served as material.

Libraries were prepared by immunoSEQ multiplex PCR; TCRdb keeps only in-frame clonotypes and omits some of them. This sample has approximately 97,000 clones, with nearly 90% found just once. The CDR3 is made up of 16 amino acids. V and J are TRBV21-1 and TRBJ1-1; the tabulated D call, TRBD1, remains unverified against the DNA. TRBV21-1 is a listed pseudogene. Sequenced input: peripheral blood. The TCR originated in a man aged 45-65 years with active COVID-19. In DNA, the CDR3 is TGTGCCAGCAGCAAAGAAGGGTCCAGGGGGGACACTGAAGCTTTCTTT. Translated: CASSKEGSRGDTEAFF.